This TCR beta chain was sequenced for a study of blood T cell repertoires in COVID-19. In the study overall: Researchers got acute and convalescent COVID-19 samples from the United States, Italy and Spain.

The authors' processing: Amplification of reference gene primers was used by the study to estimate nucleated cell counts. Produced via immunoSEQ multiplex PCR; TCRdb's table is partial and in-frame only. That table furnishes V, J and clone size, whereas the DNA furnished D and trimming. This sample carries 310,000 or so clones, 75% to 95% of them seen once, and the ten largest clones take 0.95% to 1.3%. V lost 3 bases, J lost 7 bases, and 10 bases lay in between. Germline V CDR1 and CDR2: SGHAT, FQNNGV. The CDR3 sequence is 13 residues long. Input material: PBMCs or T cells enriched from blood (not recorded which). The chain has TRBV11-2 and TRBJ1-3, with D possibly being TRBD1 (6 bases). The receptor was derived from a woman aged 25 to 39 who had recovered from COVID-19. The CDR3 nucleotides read TGTGCCAGCAGCTTCGAGGGGGGGAACACCATATATTTT. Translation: CASSFEGGNTIYF. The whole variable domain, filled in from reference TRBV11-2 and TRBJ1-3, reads EAGVAQSPRYKIIEKRQSVAFWCNPISGHATLYWYQQILGQGPKLLIQFQNNGVVDDSQLPKDRFSAERLKGVDSTLKIQPAKLEDSAVYLCASSFEGGNTIYFGEGSWLTVV.